The 6 T cell receptor beta chains listed next were all sequenced from one sample in a study of shared clonotypes between healthy human individuals. Sequencing was performed with immunoSEQ multiplex PCR; in TCRdb, only in-frame clones are kept and a portion is missing. The sample gives some 2,000,000 clones, approximately 96% of which show up once; 0.1% to 0.15% is in the top ten. Sequenced: naive CD4+ T cells sorted from blood. Indicated subset: CD45RA+ positively selected. Receptor source: a man between 18 and 29 years old in good health.

The rearrangement uses TRBV7-3 and TRBJ2-2; D not certain. CDR3 length: 13 residues. CDR1 and CDR2 from the germline V gene are SGHTA and FQGTGA. Trimming pared 2 bases from V and 3 bases from J, leaving 4 bases between. The CDR3 DNA is TGTGCCAGCAGCTTATCGGACACCGGGGAGCTGTTTTTT. Translating gives CASSLSDTGELFF.

The chain recombines TRBV18 with TRBJ1-2; TRBD1 matches at 7 bases. Germline V gene lookup returns CDR1 KGHSH and CDR2 LQKENI. The CDR3 loop spans 14 amino acids. V lost 3 bases, J lost 5 bases, and 6 bases stayed unmatched. This chain's CDR3 is CASSPPTGYYGYTF. CDR3 nucleotides: TGTGCCAGCTCACCCCCGACAGGGTATTATGGCTACACCTTC.

The V and J genes are TRBV6-1 and TRBJ2-7; D is possibly TRBD1 (5 bases). The CDR3 totals 15 residues. Germline-derived CDR1 and CDR2 are MNHNS and SASEGT. Trimming shortened V by 1 base and J by 0 bases, and 10 bases separated the two germline ends. Here the CDR3 DNA reads TGTGCCAGCAGTGAAGGAACAGGCGGCTCCTACGAGCAGTACTTC. Protein product: CASSEGTGGSYEQYF.

This chain joins TRBV6-5 and TRBJ2-7, with D unclear. The CDR3 runs to 12 residues. V lost 6 bases and J 3 bases, leaving 9 bases between the germline ends. Germline assignment: CDR1 MNHEY and CDR2 SVGAGI. CDR3 nucleotide sequence: TGTGCCAGCAGCAACAATCTCTACGAGCAGTACTTC. It codes for CASSNNLYEQYF.

On this clone itself: The identical CDR3 is also encoded by other nucleotide sequences in the sample. The chain has TRBV7-6 and TRBJ2-3; D is perhaps TRBD1 or TRBD2 (6 bases each). The CDR3 is 14 amino acids. V gave up 2 bases and J gave up 1 base, with 7 bases separating them. Germline V lookup: CDR1 SGHVS, CDR2 FNYEAQ. As DNA, the CDR3 is TGTGCCAGCAGCTTAAGGGGGGGCACAGATACGCAGTATTTT. Its translation: CASSLRGGTDTQYF. The entire variable domain, with the rest obtained from reference TRBV7-6 and TRBJ2-3, is as follows: GAGVSQSPRYKVTKRGQDVALRCDPISGHVSLYWYRQALGQGPEFLTYFNYEAQQDKSGLPNDRFSAERPEGSISTLTIQRTEQRDSAMYRCASSLRGGTDTQYFGPGTRLTVL.

This chain links TRBV28 with TRBJ2-3, with D perhaps TRBD2 (6 bases). The length of the CDR3 is 15 residues. Per germline, CDR1 MDHEN and CDR2 SYDVKM. V lost 5 bases and J lost 3, with 15 bases in between. DNA of the CDR3: TGTGCCAGCAGTCAGGAGGGCCGTGGAACAGATACGCAGTATTTT. This gives the protein CASSQEGRGTDTQYF.